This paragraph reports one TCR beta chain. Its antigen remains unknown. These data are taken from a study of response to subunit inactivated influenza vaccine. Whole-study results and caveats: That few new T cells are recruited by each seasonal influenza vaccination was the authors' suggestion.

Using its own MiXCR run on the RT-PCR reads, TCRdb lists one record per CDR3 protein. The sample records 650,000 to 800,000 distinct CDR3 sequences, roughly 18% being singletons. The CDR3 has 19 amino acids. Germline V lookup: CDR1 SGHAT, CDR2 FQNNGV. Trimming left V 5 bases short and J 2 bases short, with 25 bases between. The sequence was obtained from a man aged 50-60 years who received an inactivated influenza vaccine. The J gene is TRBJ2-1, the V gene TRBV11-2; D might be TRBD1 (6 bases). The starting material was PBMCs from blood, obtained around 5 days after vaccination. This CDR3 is CASSDPENRVQGTYNEQFF. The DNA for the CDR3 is TGTGCCAGCAGCGATCCTGAGAACAGGGTTCAGGGAACCTACAATGAGCAGTTCTTC.